This T cell receptor (beta chain) was profiled in a study of blood T cells in healthy people across ages. V shed 2 bases and J shed 3 bases, with 11 bases lying between them. This CDR3 is 14 amino acids long. Germline V lookup: CDR1 SGHAT, CDR2 FQNNGV. Regarding the study as a whole: Long-lived donors exceeded aged donors in naive CD4+ cells and diversity.

Aged roughly 6 to 100, donors were systemically healthy Caucasians from Russia. Using a J-beta primer mix together with a sample-barcoded 5' primer, a second PCR was run for roughly 6 to 11 cycles. TCRdb processed the 5' RACE reads anew with MiXCR; each CDR3 protein has one entry. The sample has hundreds of thousands of distinct CDR3 sequences, less than 25% seen once. Comment on this clonotype: Its specificity is not known.

A further study also used this sample, focusing on T cells of mothers and their children. From that study: The second PCR used the M1S primer, and this primer added sample barcodes and 2-4 random nucleotides. From each mother came over 8.5 million TCR beta CDR3 reads, and from each child came 2.5 million to 3.5 million.

The genes are TRBV11-2 and TRBJ2-7, with TRBD1 as a possible D gene (6 bases). This TCR came from a boy between 10 and 17 years old in good health. Sequencing was carried out using blood. CDR3 residues: CASSLPWTVYEQYF. Written as DNA, the CDR3 is TGTGCCAGCAGCTTACCCTGGACAGTCTACGAGCAGTACTTC.